One sample yielded the 13 T cell receptor beta chains listed below, sequenced in a study of identical twins. One entry per CDR3 protein results from TCRdb running MiXCR on the 5' RACE reads. The sample yields 400,000 to 650,000 distinct CDR3 sequences, 22% seen once. This same sample was also taken into another study, of T cells expressing NK-cell markers.

Sequencing input: CD4+ T cells sorted from blood. These receptors originate from a woman between 18 and 30 years old in good health.

This clonotype turned up a few times. J is TRBJ2-3 and V is TRBV20-1; D is possibly TRBD1 (6 bases). The CDR3 runs to 13 residues. Germline CDR1 DFQATT, CDR2 SNEGSKA (reference sequence). The V gene lost 2 bases and the J gene lost 2 bases, with 8 bases spanning the gap. Here the CDR3 reads CSARRQATDTQYF. DNA for the CDR3: TGCAGTGCTAGACGACAGGCCACAGATACGCAGTATTTT.

This clonotype was found a few times. The V and J genes are TRBV5-1 and TRBJ2-2, with D hard to call. Germline V gene sequence: CDR1 SGHRS, CDR2 YFSETQ. Trimming removed 0 bases at V and 3 bases at J, with 6 bases between. The CDR3 sequence is 14 residues long. As DNA, the CDR3 is TGCGCCAGCAGCTTGGAACTGGACACCGGGGAGCTGTTTTTT. This gives the protein CASSLELDTGELFF.

J is TRBJ2-3 and V is TRBV2, with 9 bases identical to TRBD2. CDR3 size: 18 residues. Looked up from germline, CDR1 is SNHLY and CDR2 is FYNNEI. V lost 1 base and J lost 2; bases outside the gene matches: 10. CDR3 sequence: CASSEGLYLAGTTDTQYF. CDR3 in DNA: TGTGCCAGCAGTGAAGGGCTTTATCTAGCGGGGACCACAGATACGCAGTATTTT.

A few counts support this clonotype. The chain joins TRBV20-1 to TRBJ2-7; TRBD2 matches at 8 bases. This CDR3 has 13 amino acids. Germline lookup yields CDR1 DFQATT and CDR2 SNEGSKA (reference sequence). The V segment lost 6 bases and the J segment 3 bases; nucleotides outside the gene matches: 7. As DNA, the CDR3 is TGCAGTGCGGCGTTGGGACTAGGCTACGAGCAGTACTTC. It encodes CSAALGLGYEQYF.

V usage is TRBV5-1 and J usage is TRBJ2-7; D is uncertain. The V end lost 7 bases, the J end lost 3 bases, and 17 bases lay between the germline ends. This CDR3 spans 14 amino acids. Germline V CDR1 and CDR2: SGHRS, YFSETQ. CDR3 coding DNA: TGCGCCAGCCGTTACTTCGGGTCAGGCTACGAGCAGTACTTC. It encodes CASRYFGSGYEQYF.

This clonotype occurred a few times. V and J are TRBV5-5 and TRBJ2-5; 8 nucleotides agree with TRBD2. CDR1 is SGHKS, CDR2 YYEKEE, per germline (reference sequence). This CDR3 is 16 amino acids long. The J segment lost 5 bases and the V segment lost 0 bases, leaving 9 bases of the junction unmatched. The CDR3 sequence is CASSLELGRALETQYF. DNA for the CDR3: TGTGCCAGCAGCTTGGAGCTCGGGAGGGCCCTCGAGACCCAGTACTTC. Filled out from reference TRBV5-5 and TRBJ2-5, the complete variable domain reads DAGVTQSPTHLIKTRGQQVTLRCSPISGHKSVSWYQQVLGQGPQFIFQYYEKEERGRGNFPDRFSARQFPNYSSELNVNALLLGDSALYLCASSLELGRALETQYFGPGTRLLVL.

This chain uses TRBV27 with TRBJ1-5; possibly TRBD1 for D (6 bases). CDR3 length equals 12 residues. V dropped 6 bases and J dropped 6 bases, with 9 bases sitting between them. CDR1 and CDR2 (germline): MNHEY, SMNVEV (reference sequence). As DNA, the CDR3 is TGTGCCAGCAGGGACAGTTTTCAGCCCCAGCATTTT. Residues: CASRDSFQPQHF.

This clonotype occurred many times. The chain has TRBV12-3 or TRBV12-4 and TRBJ1-1; no definite D call. This CDR3 has 11 residues. V lost 3 bases, J lost 11 bases, and 10 bases lay in between. The CDR3 nucleotides are TGTGCCAGCAGTTTTTTAGGAGGGGCTTTCTTT. This codes for CASSFLGGAFF.

The gene calls are TRBV6-1 and TRBJ2-5; the match to TRBD2 covers 14 bases. V trimming: 6 bases; J trimming: 5 bases; junction bases outside the gene matches: 8. Germline CDR1 MNHNS, CDR2 SASEGT. This CDR3 is 16 amino acids long. CDR3 nucleotides: TGTGCCAGCAGAGGGACTAGCGGGAGTTTCGAGGAGACCCAGTACTTC. The encoded protein is CASRGTSGSFEETQYF.

This clonotype showed up many times. J is TRBJ2-7 and V is TRBV20-1; tentatively, D is TRBD1 (6 bases). The CDR3 is 14 residues long. Trimming shortened V by 0 bases and J by 7 bases, and 16 bases separated the two germline ends. CDR1 and CDR2 from the germline V gene are DFQATT and SNEGSKA (reference sequence). The chain's CDR3 is CSARDPTGYEEQYF. CDR3 DNA sequence: TGCAGTGCTAGAGATCCTACAGGGTACGAAGAGCAGTACTTC.

This clonotype has just a few counts. The V call is TRBV29-1, the J call TRBJ2-7; 11 nucleotides align to TRBD1. CDR1 and CDR2 from the germline V gene are SQVTM and ANQGSEA. With 6 bases clipped from V and 6 bases from J, the junction kept 7 bases outside the gene matches. This CDR3 has 13 residues. The CDR3 loop is CSVQPGQGGEQYF. CDR3 sequence (DNA): TGCAGCGTACAACCGGGACAGGGGGGCGAGCAGTACTTC.

This chain connects TRBV10-3 to TRBJ2-2, with 8 bases lining up with TRBD2. The CDR3 has 14 amino acids. V was clipped by 4 bases and J by 5 bases; unmatched bases: 3. Per the germline V gene, CDR1 is ENHRY and CDR2 is SYGVKD. CDR3 region: CAISVSGRTGELFF. CDR3 coding DNA: TGTGCCATCAGTGTAAGCGGGAGAACCGGGGAGCTGTTTTTT.

This clonotype was detected a few times. The V and J genes are TRBV20-1 and TRBJ2-3; 9 bases are shared with TRBD2. This CDR3 has 14 amino acids. Germline CDR1 reads DFQATT; CDR2 reads SNEGSKA (reference sequence). Losses at the gene ends were 0 bases for V and 7 bases for J; bases not matched to a gene: 5. The CDR3 spells CSAREGSGSYTQYF. In DNA form, the CDR3 reads TGCAGTGCTAGAGAAGGTAGCGGGAGTTATACGCAGTATTTT.